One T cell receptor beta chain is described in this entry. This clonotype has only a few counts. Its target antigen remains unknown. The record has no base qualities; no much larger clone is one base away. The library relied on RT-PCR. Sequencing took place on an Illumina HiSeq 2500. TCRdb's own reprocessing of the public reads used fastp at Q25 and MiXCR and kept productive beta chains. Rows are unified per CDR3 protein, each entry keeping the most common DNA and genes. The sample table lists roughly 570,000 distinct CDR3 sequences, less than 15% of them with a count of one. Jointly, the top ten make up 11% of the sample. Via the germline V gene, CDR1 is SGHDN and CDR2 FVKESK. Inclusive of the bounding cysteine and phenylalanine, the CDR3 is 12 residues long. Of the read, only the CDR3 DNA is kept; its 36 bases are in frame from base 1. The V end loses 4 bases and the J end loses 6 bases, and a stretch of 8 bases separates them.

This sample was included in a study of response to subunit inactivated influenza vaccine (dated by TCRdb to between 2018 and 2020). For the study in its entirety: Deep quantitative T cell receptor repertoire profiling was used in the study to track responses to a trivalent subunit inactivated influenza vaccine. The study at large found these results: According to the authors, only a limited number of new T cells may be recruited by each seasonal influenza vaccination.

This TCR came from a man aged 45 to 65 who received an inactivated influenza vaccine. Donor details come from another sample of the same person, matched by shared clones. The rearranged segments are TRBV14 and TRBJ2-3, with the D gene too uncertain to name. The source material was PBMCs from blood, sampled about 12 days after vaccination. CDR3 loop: CASSRIYDTQYF. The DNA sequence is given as TGTGCCAGCAGCCGGATATATGATACGCAGTATTTT.